This T cell receptor (beta chain) was recovered during a study of cytotoxic CD8 clonotypes in ibrutinib-treated CLL. Study outcomes and limitations: Sample timing was unmatched between remission and later-progressing patients; lymph nodes unstudied. Having risen at ibrutinib response, clonality had fallen back toward baseline by progression.

The sequencing depth, 1 in 200,000 to 1 in 1 million T cells, was the target. Using immunoSEQ multiplex PCR, the repertoire was profiled, and TCRdb retains in-frame clones only, with some absent. The sample comprises almost 85,000 clones, roughly 84% of which are singletons, and around 5.4% rests with the top ten. In its sample, this clone was seen once. Its antigen remains unidentified. Genomic DNA in a quantity of about 2 micrograms was derived from cryopreserved PBMCs for TCR beta libraries. This TCR derives from a human donor with chronic lymphocytic leukemia. Material: PBMCs, obtained before ibrutinib treatment.

The CDR3 nucleotides read TGTGCCAGCAGCTTGGAGGGTCTTCAGCCCCAGCATTTT. Translation gives CASSLEGLQPQHF. This chain uses TRBV5-4 with TRBJ1-5; D uncertain. The ends were cut back, 0 bases at V and 6 bases at J, with 7 bases in the middle. Germline CDR1 is SGHNT and CDR2 is YYREEE (reference sequence). The CDR3 extends over 13 amino acids. Together with reference TRBV5-4 and TRBJ1-5, the CDR3 gives the full variable domain: ETGVTQSPTHLIKTRGQQVTLRCSSQSGHNTVSWYQQALGQGPQFIFQYYREEENGRGNFPPRFSGLQFPNYSSELNVNALELDDSALYLCASSLEGLQPQHFGDGTRLSIL.